This T cell receptor beta chain was captured by sequencing in a study of T cells in Graves' hyperthyroidism and ophthalmopathy (dated by TCRdb to about 2019). Background for the entire study: Peripheral blood was sampled at the time of initial diagnosis, prior to any treatment. To identify distinguishing TCR V-J signatures, a discovery cohort of about 100 patients was used, comprising some 43 with Graves' ophthalmopathy and some 60 with stable Graves' hyperthyroidism. Prospective prediction of ophthalmopathy was tested in an independent validation cohort consisting of some 19 hyperthyroidism patients and approximately 16 patients who later progressed to ophthalmopathy. The roughly 91 discovery patients were randomly split 7:3 into training and test sets. In about 6 Graves' hyperthyroidism patients, the study also compared T-cell repertoires from thyroid tissue with T-cell repertoires from blood. After sampling, hyperthyroidism patients received methimazole starting at 30 mg daily, and ophthalmopathy patients received high-dose intravenous methylprednisolone. TCR Vbeta CDR3 sequencing of approximately 140 peripheral blood samples (43 ophthalmopathy, about 74 hyperthyroidism and around 17 progressor patients) is reported in the paper.

The junction shows trimming of 5 bases on V and 3 bases on J, and the gene matches do not reach 16 bases of it. The CDR3 sequence holds 17 residues, the cysteine and phenylalanine included. Just CDR3 DNA is preserved here, 51 bases in frame from base 1. CDR1 is given as SGHDT and CDR2 as YYEEEE, both from the germline V gene. TCR beta CDR3 regions were amplified from RNA transcripts. The TCR CDR3 was subjected to a first round of RT-PCR using the HTBI primer set and the Qiagen OneStep RT-PCR kit. A second multiplex PCR round built the libraries, followed by size selection and purification. Sequencing of the libraries was done on an Illumina HiSeq2000 using paired-end 100 bp reads. Per the original workflow: SOAPnuke was used to process the raw data, with reads discarded if the reads contained adapters or uncalled bases, had a mean Phred below 15, or lacked an exact constant-primer or identifier match. COPE v1.2.5 was used to merge the high-quality paired reads, and each unique nucleotide sequence was defined as a clonotype. MiTCR v1.1 was used to align clonotypes to the IMGT TRBV, TRBD and TRBJ reference segments. The analysis was restricted to V-J combinations with a frequency above 0.0001, which together covered 98% to 99.2% of the repertoires. The TCS score was defined as F50 (clonal expansion) divided by E x V (chaos), with BLOSUM62-based TCRdist calculated between CDR3 peptides within each V-J. Welch's t-statistics and random forest reduced fewer than 600 V-J features to fewer than 15, which were used in a naive Bayes classifier (R e1071). Using fastp at Q25 and MiXCR, TCRdb reprocessed the public reads and kept productive beta chains. Rows matching on CDR3 protein sequence are summarized as one entry with the most common DNA and genes. The V and J calls were determined by TCRdb, not by the authors. This sample is represented by fewer than 550,000 distinct CDR3 sequences; around 22% of them were singletons. The ten largest clones represent around 11% of the sample.

This clonotype was counted only a few times. Its antigen has not been determined. Base qualities were left out, and no much larger clone turns up one base away. Moderately to severely active disease, a Clinical Activity Score of at least 3, a NOSPECS grade of at least 4, and a duration under 3 months were present in ophthalmopathy patients. Patients with uncontrolled infections, other autoimmune diseases, pregnancy or lactation were excluded. Diagnoses were established on the basis of clinical symptoms, serum thyroxine and TRAb, thyroid ultrasound, and orbital computed tomography. PBMCs were separated from roughly 10 ml of fresh peripheral blood using Ficoll-Paque density gradient centrifugation. Total RNA was extracted using Trizol reagent, and RNA quality was assessed on an Agilent 2100 Bioanalyzer. Overall study results and their limits: In validation, the model predicted progression to ophthalmopathy with 55% to 71% sensitivity and approximately 78% specificity, a median of about 6 months before onset. A 13 V-J signature model separated ophthalmopathy from stable hyperthyroidism, with approximately 86% sensitivity and about 81% specificity in cross-validation and 80%/75% in testing. Most expanded thyroid clonotypes (frequency above 0.001) were also detected in blood, a finding suggesting that blood repertoires may reflect thyroid immune responses. No statistical method was used to fix the sample size in advance, and group allocation was not hidden from the investigators.

The receptor chain draws on TRBV5-6 and TRBJ2-5; 7 middle bases align to TRBD2. This clonotype originated in a woman aged 30 to 39 with Graves' ophthalmopathy. The sequenced sample consisted of blood. The DNA is TGTGCCAGCAGTTTGTTTTATCGGGGAGGGGTAGAAGAGACCCAGTACTTC. This is translated as CASSLFYRGGVEETQYF.